The 9 T cell receptor beta chains reported below all come from one sample, sequenced in a study of T cell repertoires in cytomegalovirus infection. TCRdb re-called the reads through MiXCR, storing one row per CDR3 protein. The data hold around 210,000 distinct CDR3 sequences, with about 5.9% observed a single time. Sample: PBMCs. These receptors were obtained from a human donor in good health (CMV status not recorded). Some clones in this sample may be carry-over from other donors' samples.

This clonotype has a count of ten or more. This chain joins TRBV11-2 and TRBJ1-6; no firm D call. The CDR3 is 15 residues long. V dropped 8 bases and J dropped 7 bases, with 18 bases sitting between them. CDR1 is SGHAT, CDR2 FQNNGV, per germline. CDR3 region: CASHYLGQGNSPLHF. The CDR3 nucleotides read TGTGCCAGCCATTATCTAGGTCAAGGGAATTCACCCCTCCACTTT.

This clonotype was seen many times. The chain couples TRBV12-3 or TRBV12-4 to TRBJ2-5; D is possibly TRBD1 (6 bases). V gave up 5 bases and J gave up 6 bases, with 16 bases separating them. The CDR3 loop spans 14 amino acids. DNA of the CDR3: TGTGCCAGCAGTCGACAGGCCCCCGATCAGACCCAGTACTTC. Residues: CASSRQAPDQTQYF.

This clonotype came up many times. The gene calls are TRBV6-2 or TRBV6-3 and TRBJ2-4; tentative D call: TRBD2 (5 bases). CDR3 length: 14 amino acids. The V end lost 7 bases, the J end lost 1 base, and 11 bases lay between the germline ends. Germline CDR1 and CDR2: MNHEY and SVGEGT. The CDR3 spells CASNNRGAKNIQYF. The CDR3 DNA sequence: TGTGCCAGCAATAACCGCGGGGCCAAAAACATTCAGTACTTC.

This clonotype has ten or more counts. The CDR3, as DNA: TGCAGCGTTACTCGCGGATCTAGCACAGATACGCAGTATTTT. Amino acids: CSVTRGSSTDTQYF. V and J are TRBV29-1 and TRBJ2-3, with D uncertain. This CDR3 has 14 amino acids. Germline V lookup: CDR1 SQVTM, CDR2 ANQGSEA. The germline V and J ends were trimmed by 5 bases and 0 bases, with 12 bases remaining between them.

There are many counts of this clonotype. J is TRBJ2-3 and V is TRBV20-1, with 7 bases aligning to TRBD2. V trimming: 0 bases; J trimming: 2 bases; junction bases outside the gene matches: 5. The length of the CDR3 is 15 residues. CDR1 is DFQATT, CDR2 SNEGSKA, per germline (reference sequence). CDR3 residues: CSARESSGPTDTQYF. The CDR3 DNA follows: TGCAGTGCTAGAGAGTCTAGCGGCCCCACAGATACGCAGTATTTT.

This clonotype was seen at least ten times. This rearrangement joins TRBV29-1 to TRBJ2-1; 10 bases line up with TRBD2. The trim removed 3 bases at V and 4 bases at J, leaving 6 bases unmatched. From germline, CDR1 is SQVTM and CDR2 ANQGSEA. The CDR3 runs to 15 residues. The CDR3 sequence: CSVDSGGAIYNEQFF. The CDR3 DNA reads as TGCAGCGTTGACAGCGGGGGGGCCATTTACAATGAGCAGTTCTTC.

This clonotype was observed many times. This chain joins TRBV29-1 and TRBJ2-3; no reliable D call. CDR3 length: 12 residues. Trimming pared 3 bases from V and 2 bases from J, leaving 6 bases between. Germline loops: CDR1 SQVTM, CDR2 ANQGSEA. The CDR3 region is CSVDMATDTQYF. The DNA for the CDR3 is TGCAGCGTTGATATGGCCACAGATACGCAGTATTTT.

The sample holds a few counts of this clonotype. The V gene is TRBV19, the J gene TRBJ1-2; the D is unclear. The germline V gene encodes CDR1 LNHDA and CDR2 SQIVND (reference sequence). Trimming cost V 6 bases and J 2 bases, with 16 bases left between them. The CDR3 extends over 15 amino acids. Here the CDR3 DNA reads TGTGCCAGTAGCCATCTGGGCCCGATAAACTATGGCTACACCTTC. Its translation is CASSHLGPINYGYTF. The full variable domain, rest sourced from reference TRBV19 and TRBJ1-2, is DGGITQSPKYLFRKEGQNVTLSCEQNLNHDAMYWYRQDPGQGLRLIYYSQIVNDFQKGDIAEGYSVSREKKESFPLTVTSAQKNPTAFYLCASSHLGPINYGYTFGSGTRLTVV.

The chain has TRBV6-2 or TRBV6-3 and TRBJ2-7, with D maybe TRBD1 (6 bases). Germline V lookup: CDR1 MNHEY, CDR2 SVGEGT. With 6 bases removed from V and 6 bases from J, the gap between germline ends came to 18 bases. The CDR3 spans 14 residues. The CDR3 DNA reads TGTGCCAGCAGACTCCGGGACACATGGATCGAGCAGTACTTC. Translation: CASRLRDTWIEQYF.